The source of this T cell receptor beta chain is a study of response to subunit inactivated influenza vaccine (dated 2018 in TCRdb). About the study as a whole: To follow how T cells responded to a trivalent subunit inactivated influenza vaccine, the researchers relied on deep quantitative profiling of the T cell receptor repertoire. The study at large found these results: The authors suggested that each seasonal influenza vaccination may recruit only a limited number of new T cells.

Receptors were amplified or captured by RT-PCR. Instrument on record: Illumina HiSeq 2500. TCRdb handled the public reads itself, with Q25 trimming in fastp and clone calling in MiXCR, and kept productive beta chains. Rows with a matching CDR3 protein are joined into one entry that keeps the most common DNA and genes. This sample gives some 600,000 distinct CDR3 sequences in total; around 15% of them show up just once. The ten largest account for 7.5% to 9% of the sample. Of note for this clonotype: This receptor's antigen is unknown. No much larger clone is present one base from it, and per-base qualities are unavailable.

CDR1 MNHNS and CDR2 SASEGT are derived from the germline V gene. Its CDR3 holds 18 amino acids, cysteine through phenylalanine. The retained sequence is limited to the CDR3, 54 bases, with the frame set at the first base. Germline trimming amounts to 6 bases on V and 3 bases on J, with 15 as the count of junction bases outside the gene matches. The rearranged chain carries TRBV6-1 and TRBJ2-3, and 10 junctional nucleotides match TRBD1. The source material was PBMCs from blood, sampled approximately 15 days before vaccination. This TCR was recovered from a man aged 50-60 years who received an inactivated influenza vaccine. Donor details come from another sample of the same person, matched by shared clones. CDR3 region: CASRRQGANGVVTDTQYF. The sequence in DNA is TGTGCCAGCAGAAGACAGGGGGCGAACGGTGTAGTGACAGATACGCAGTATTTT.